Following are 15 T cell receptor beta chains from one sample sequenced in a study of T cells in Graves' hyperthyroidism and ophthalmopathy. Regions amplified from RNA transcripts were the TCR beta CDR3 regions. Primed by the HTBI set, a first-round RT-PCR was run on the TCR CDR3. In TCRdb, the multiplex PCR reads were re-called with MiXCR into one record per CDR3 protein. There are a few hundred thousand distinct CDR3 sequences in the sample; 12% to 15% occur only once, and roughly 14% lies in the top ten. The specimen was blood. These receptors were taken from a middle-aged woman with Graves' hyperthyroidism.

Many counts were recorded for this clonotype. V is TRBV3-1 and J is TRBJ1-1; D is uncertain. The CDR3 has 14 residues. The V end lost 0 bases, the J end lost 1 base, and 6 bases lay between the germline ends. Per the germline V gene, CDR1 is LGHDT and CDR2 is YNNKEL (reference sequence). The CDR3 DNA reads as TGTGCCAGCAGCCAAGAACCAGAGAACACTGAAGCTTTCTTT. Translating gives CASSQEPENTEAFF. Full variable domain (rest looked up from reference TRBV3-1 and TRBJ1-1): DTAVSQTPKYLVTQMGNDKSIKCEQNLGHDTMYWYKQDSKKFLKIMFSYNNKELIINETVPNRFSPKSPDKAHLNLHINSLELGDSAVYFCASSQEPENTEAFFGQGTRLTVV.

This clonotype was found a few times. The gene calls are TRBV20-1 and TRBJ2-3; D remains ambiguous. The CDR3 loop spans 14 amino acids. Germline CDR1 is DFQATT and CDR2 is SNEGSKA (reference sequence). Trimming took off 5 bases at V and 1 base at J, with 13 bases between the two ends. The CDR3 region has the DNA TGCAGTGCTTTTCCCGTAATACGCACAGATACGCAGTATTTT. Residues: CSAFPVIRTDTQYF.

This clonotype was seen only once. This chain links TRBV3-1 with TRBJ2-3; the D gene is possibly TRBD1 (5 bases). Trimming took 4 bases from V and 0 from J, leaving 8 bases between them. The CDR3 has 14 residues. From germline, CDR1 is LGHDT and CDR2 YNNKEL (reference sequence). The DNA of the CDR3 is TGTGCCAGCAGCCCAGGGTGTAGCACAGATACGCAGTATTTT. Protein product: CASSPGCSTDTQYF.

The genes are TRBV2 and TRBJ1-2, with 8 bases that match TRBD1. V lost 10 bases, J lost 1 base, and 8 bases stayed unmatched. Germline V gene data show CDR1 as SNHLY and CDR2 as FYNNEI. CDR3 length equals 14 residues. The CDR3 DNA follows: TGTGCCACGTCCCGGGACAGGAATAACTATGGCTACACCTTC. This sequence encodes CATSRDRNNYGYTF.

This clonotype was seen many times. This chain joins TRBV5-1 and TRBJ2-5; 12 positions match TRBD2. J was trimmed by 1 base and V by 1 base; bases with no gene match: 5. The CDR3 has 17 residues. Germline CDR1 and CDR2: SGHRS and YFSETQ. The CDR3 is CASSLSLAGGPQETQYF. The CDR3 DNA is TGCGCCAGCAGCTTGTCGCTAGCGGGAGGGCCCCAAGAGACCCAGTACTTC.

This clonotype was recorded many times. The rearrangement links TRBV12-3 or TRBV12-4 to TRBJ1-3; D call uncertain. This CDR3 is 12 amino acids long. Deletions cut 2 bases from V and 3 bases from J, with 2 bases between. CDR3 sequence (DNA): TGTGCCAGCAGTTTATTTGGAAACACCATATATTTT. Protein product: CASSLFGNTIYF.

This clonotype has more than one count but fewer than ten. This chain connects TRBV20-1 to TRBJ1-2, with D perhaps matching TRBD1 (6 bases). V was trimmed by 6 bases and J by 6 bases, leaving 20 bases between them. This CDR3 is built from 14 residues. Germline V gene lookup returns CDR1 DFQATT and CDR2 SNEGSKA (reference sequence). The CDR3 bases are TGCAGTGCAGAGGGGGGGGCCTACGGGGATGGCTACACCTTC. This codes for CSAEGGAYGDGYTF.

This clonotype was recorded at least ten times. The chain recombines TRBV20-1 with TRBJ2-1, with no clear D. The CDR3 is 15 residues long. The germline gives CDR1 DFQATT, CDR2 SNEGSKA (reference sequence). V gave up 5 bases and J gave up 6 bases, with 20 bases separating them. The CDR3: CSAPTVGILRNEQFF. The CDR3 DNA follows: TGCAGTGCTCCCACCGTGGGGATTTTACGCAATGAGCAGTTCTTC.

This clonotype was counted only a few times. The J gene is TRBJ2-1, the V gene TRBV5-4; 10 bases match TRBD1. The CDR3 has 15 residues. After removal of 2 bases from V and 6 bases from J, the junction contained 5 bases not matched to a gene. In germline, CDR1 is SGHNT, CDR2 YYREEE (reference sequence). The CDR3 nucleotides are TGTGCCAGCAGCTTTCCGGGACAGGGGATCAATGAGCAGTTCTTC. The encoded protein is CASSFPGQGINEQFF. The variable domain in full, with the rest retrieved from reference TRBV5-4 and TRBJ2-1, is ETGVTQSPTHLIKTRGQQVTLRCSSQSGHNTVSWYQQALGQGPQFIFQYYREEENGRGNFPPRFSGLQFPNYSSELNVNALELDDSALYLCASSFPGQGINEQFFGPGTRLTVL.

This chain links TRBV11-3 with TRBJ2-4; TRBD2 might be the D (5 bases). Looked up from germline, CDR1 is SGHNT and CDR2 is YENEEA. This CDR3 spans 12 amino acids. CDR3 protein: CSTGETKNIQYF. CDR3 DNA sequence: TGTTCGACCGGGGAAACCAAAAACATTCAGTACTTC.

At least ten counts were recorded for this clonotype. The gene calls are TRBV28 and TRBJ2-1; TRBD2 aligns across 14 bases. CDR3 length: 17 amino acids. Trimming at V came to 7 bases and at J to 0 bases, leaving 5 bases not matched to a gene. Germline values: CDR1 MDHEN, CDR2 SYDVKM. As DNA, the CDR3 is TGTGCCAGCAATCCCGGGACTAGCGGGAGCTCCTACAATGAGCAGTTCTTC. Translating it yields CASNPGTSGSSYNEQFF.

This clonotype was observed at least ten times. The V gene is TRBV5-6, the J gene TRBJ1-5; 7 bases are a match to TRBD1. Germline V lookup: CDR1 SGHDT, CDR2 YYEEEE. This CDR3 spans 14 amino acids. Trimming at V came to 5 bases and at J to 3 bases, leaving 5 bases not matched to a gene. This CDR3 reads CASSPGQTNQPQHF. CDR3 nucleotides: TGTGCCAGCAGTCCGGGACAGACCAATCAGCCCCAGCATTTT.

This clonotype was observed a few times. The chain carries TRBV5-5 and TRBJ2-7, with 7 positions matching TRBD1. Per the germline V gene, CDR1 is SGHKS and CDR2 is YYEKEE (reference sequence). The V segment lost 2 bases and the J segment 2 bases; nucleotides outside the gene matches: 10. CDR3 size: 16 residues. The CDR3 sequence is CASSLNSGTVPYEQYF. The CDR3 region has the DNA TGTGCCAGCAGCTTAAACTCCGGGACAGTCCCCTACGAGCAGTACTTC.

This clonotype was picked up many times. The chain employs TRBV7-2 and TRBJ2-1; D unresolved. This CDR3 region has 12 residues. Trimming left V 1 base short and J 9 bases short, with 7 bases between. The V gene's germline CDR1 is SGHTA and CDR2 FQGNSA. The CDR3 spells CASSLGVPEQFF. The DNA of the CDR3 is TGTGCCAGCAGCTTAGGAGTACCTGAGCAGTTCTTC.

The chain recombines TRBV6-1 with TRBJ2-7, with TRBD2 as a possible D gene (5 bases). V lost 0 bases, J lost 7 bases, and 7 bases lay in between. Germline CDR1 and CDR2: MNHNS and SASEGT. This CDR3 contains 12 residues. The CDR3 loop is CASSEAGVEQYF. The CDR3 region has the DNA TGTGCCAGCAGTGAAGCGGGAGTAGAGCAGTACTTC.